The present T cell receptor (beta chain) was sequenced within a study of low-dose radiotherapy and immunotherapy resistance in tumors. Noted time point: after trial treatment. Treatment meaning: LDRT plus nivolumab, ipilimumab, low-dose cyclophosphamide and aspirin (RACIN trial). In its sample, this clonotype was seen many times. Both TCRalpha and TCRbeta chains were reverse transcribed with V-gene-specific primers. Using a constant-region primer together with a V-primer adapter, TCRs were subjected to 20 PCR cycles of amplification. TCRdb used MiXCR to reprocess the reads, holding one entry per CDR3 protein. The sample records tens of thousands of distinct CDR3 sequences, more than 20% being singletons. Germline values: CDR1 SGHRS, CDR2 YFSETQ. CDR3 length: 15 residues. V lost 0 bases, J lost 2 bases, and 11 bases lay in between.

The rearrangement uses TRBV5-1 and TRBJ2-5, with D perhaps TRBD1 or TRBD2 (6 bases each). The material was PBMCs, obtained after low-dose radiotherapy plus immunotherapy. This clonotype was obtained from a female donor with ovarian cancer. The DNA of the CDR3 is TGCGCCAGCAGCTTGGGCGGGACATATCAAGAGACCCAGTACTTC. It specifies CASSLGGTYQETQYF.